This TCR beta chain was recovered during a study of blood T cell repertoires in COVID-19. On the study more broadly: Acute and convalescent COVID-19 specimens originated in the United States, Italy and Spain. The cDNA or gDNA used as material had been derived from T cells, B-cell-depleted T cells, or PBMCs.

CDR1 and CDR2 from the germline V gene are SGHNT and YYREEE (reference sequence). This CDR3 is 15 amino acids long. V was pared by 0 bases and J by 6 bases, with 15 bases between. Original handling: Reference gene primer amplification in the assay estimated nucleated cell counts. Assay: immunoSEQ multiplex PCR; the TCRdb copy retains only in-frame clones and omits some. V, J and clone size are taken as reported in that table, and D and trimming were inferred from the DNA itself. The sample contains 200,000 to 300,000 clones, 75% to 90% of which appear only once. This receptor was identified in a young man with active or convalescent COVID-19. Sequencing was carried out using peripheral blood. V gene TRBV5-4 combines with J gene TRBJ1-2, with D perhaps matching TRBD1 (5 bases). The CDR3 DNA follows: TGTGCCAGCAGCTTGGATGACAGCGAATTAAATGGCTACACCTTC. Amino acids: CASSLDDSELNGYTF. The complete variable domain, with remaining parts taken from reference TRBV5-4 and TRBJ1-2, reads ETGVTQSPTHLIKTRGQQVTLRCSSQSGHNTVSWYQQALGQGPQFIFQYYREEENGRGNFPPRFSGLQFPNYSSELNVNALELDDSALYLCASSLDDSELNGYTFGSGTRLTVV.